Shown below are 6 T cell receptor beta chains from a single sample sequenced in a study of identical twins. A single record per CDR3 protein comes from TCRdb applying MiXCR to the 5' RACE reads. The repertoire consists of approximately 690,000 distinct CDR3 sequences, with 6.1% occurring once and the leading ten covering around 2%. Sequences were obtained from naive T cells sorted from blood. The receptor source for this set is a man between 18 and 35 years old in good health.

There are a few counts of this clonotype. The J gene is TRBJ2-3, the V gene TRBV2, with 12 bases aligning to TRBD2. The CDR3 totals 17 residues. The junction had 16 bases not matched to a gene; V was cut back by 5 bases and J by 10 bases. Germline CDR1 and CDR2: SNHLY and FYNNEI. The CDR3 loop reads CASSIQKTSGSLLAQYF. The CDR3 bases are TGTGCCAGCAGTATCCAAAAGACTAGCGGGAGTTTACTTGCGCAGTATTTT.

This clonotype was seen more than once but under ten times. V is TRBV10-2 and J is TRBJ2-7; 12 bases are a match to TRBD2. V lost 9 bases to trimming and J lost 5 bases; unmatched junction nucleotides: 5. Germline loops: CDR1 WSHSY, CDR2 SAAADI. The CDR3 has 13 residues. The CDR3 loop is CASRLAGVDEQYV. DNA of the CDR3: TGCGCCAGTAGACTAGCGGGAGTCGACGAGCAGTACGTC.

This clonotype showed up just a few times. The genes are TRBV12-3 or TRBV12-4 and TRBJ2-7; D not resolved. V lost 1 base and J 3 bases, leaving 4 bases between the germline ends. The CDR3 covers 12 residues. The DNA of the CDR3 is TGTGCCAGCAGTTTAGGTTTCTACGAGCAGTACGTC. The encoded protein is CASSLGFYEQYV.

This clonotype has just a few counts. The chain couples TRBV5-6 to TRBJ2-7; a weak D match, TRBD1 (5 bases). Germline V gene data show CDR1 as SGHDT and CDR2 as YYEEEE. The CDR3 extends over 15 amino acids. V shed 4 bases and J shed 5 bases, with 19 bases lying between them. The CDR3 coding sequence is TGTGCCAGCAGCGTCAAGGGGTATCGTAGTGACGAGCAGTACGTC. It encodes CASSVKGYRSDEQYV.

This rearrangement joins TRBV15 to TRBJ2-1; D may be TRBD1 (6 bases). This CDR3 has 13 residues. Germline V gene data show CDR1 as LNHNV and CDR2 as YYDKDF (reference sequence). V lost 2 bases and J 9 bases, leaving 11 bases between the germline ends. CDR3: CATSRPSGVEQFF. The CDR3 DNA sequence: TGTGCCACCAGCAGACCATCAGGGGTTGAGCAGTTCTTC.

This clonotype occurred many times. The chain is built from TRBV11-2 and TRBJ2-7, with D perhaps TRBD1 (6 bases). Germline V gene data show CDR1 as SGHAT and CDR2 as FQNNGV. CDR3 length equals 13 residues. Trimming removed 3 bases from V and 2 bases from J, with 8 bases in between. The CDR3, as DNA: TGTGCCAGCAGCTTGGGGGCGACCTACGAGCAGTACGTC. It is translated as CASSLGATYEQYV.